The entry that follows covers one TCR beta chain sequence. What it binds is unknown. The repertoire was sequenced with immunoSEQ multiplex PCR; TCRdb's copy has only in-frame clones and lacks some. The table records some 250,000 clones, around 81% of them present only once. Thawed PBMCs were FACS-sorted into unstimulated CD4+CD25+CD127- regulatory T cells, CD4+CD25- non-regulatory cells, CD4 and CD8 cells. This record belongs to a study of Tregs in tolerant kidney transplant recipients. Study-wide results and caveats: Validation in larger populations is needed because few patients were studied. Expanding Tregs on activated donor B cells appeared to best identify donor-specific TCRbeta clones. This study did not directly address biological reproducibility.

The J segment lost 4 bases and the V segment lost 0 bases, leaving 5 bases of the junction unmatched. This CDR3 comprises 16 residues. Germline V CDR1 and CDR2: KGHSH, LQKENI. Sequenced material: CD4+ T cells from blood. The TCR comes from a human donor in good health. This sequence joins TRBV18 and TRBJ1-1, with 10 bases aligning to TRBD1. This CDR3 is CASSPPGQGQGTEAFF. CDR3 in DNA: TGTGCCAGCTCACCACCGGGACAGGGGCAGGGCACTGAAGCTTTCTTT.